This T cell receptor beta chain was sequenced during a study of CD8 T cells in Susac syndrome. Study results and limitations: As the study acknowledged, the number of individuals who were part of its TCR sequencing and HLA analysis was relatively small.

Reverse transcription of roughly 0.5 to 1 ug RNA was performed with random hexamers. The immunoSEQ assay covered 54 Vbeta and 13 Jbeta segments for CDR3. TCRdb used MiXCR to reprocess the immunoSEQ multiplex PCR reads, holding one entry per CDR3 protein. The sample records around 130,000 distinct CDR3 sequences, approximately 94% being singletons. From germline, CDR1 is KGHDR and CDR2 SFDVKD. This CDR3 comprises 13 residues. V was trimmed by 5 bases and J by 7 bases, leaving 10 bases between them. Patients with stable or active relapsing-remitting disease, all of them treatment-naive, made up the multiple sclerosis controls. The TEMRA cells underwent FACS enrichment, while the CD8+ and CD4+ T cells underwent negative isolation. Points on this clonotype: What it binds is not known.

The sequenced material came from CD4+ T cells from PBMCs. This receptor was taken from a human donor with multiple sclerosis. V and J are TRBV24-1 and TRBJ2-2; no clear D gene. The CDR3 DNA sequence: TGTGCCACCAGTGCCCTGCCGGACGGGGAGCTGTTTTTT. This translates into CATSALPDGELFF.